Listed here are 21 T cell receptor beta chains from one sample, sequenced in a study of T cell responses to AZD1222 COVID-19 vaccine. TCRdb's copy holds only in-frame clones and misses some; the assay was immunoSEQ multiplex PCR. The sample comprises about 150,000 clones, 80% to 95% of which are singletons, and approximately 2.2% rests with the top ten. Sequences were derived from peripheral blood, sampled on day 0 of AZD1222 vaccination. Every receptor here comes from an adult in good health.

The chain carries TRBV18 and TRBJ2-3; TRBD2 aligns across 9 bases. Germline values: CDR1 KGHSH, CDR2 LQKENI. The V gene end was trimmed by 3 bases and the J gene end by 1 base; junction bases not matched to a gene: 2. This CDR3 spans 15 amino acids. CDR3: CASSPRTSGTDTQYF. The CDR3 nucleotides are TGTGCCAGCTCACCCAGGACTAGCGGCACAGATACGCAGTATTTT.

This chain joins TRBV7-9 and TRBJ2-7; D call uncertain. The CDR3 is 13 residues long. The germline V and J ends were trimmed by 2 bases and 3 bases, with 8 bases remaining between them. Germline CDR1 reads SEHNR; CDR2 reads FQNEAQ (reference sequence). CDR3 in amino acids: CASSLRQDYEQYF. CDR3 nucleotides: TGTGCCAGCAGCTTACGGCAGGACTACGAGCAGTACTTC.

This rearrangement joins TRBV4-3 to TRBJ1-6, with D unresolved. The CDR3 runs 14 residues. Per germline, CDR1 LGHNA and CDR2 YSLEER. Trimming took off 0 bases at V and 10 bases at J, with 10 bases between the two ends. CDR3 in DNA: TGCGCCAGCAGCCAAGAATTCTTGGGCTCACCCCTCCACTTT. It translates to CASSQEFLGSPLHF.

The genes are TRBV6-5 and TRBJ2-1; 7 bases are a match to TRBD1. Trimming cost V 6 bases and J 4 bases; bases outside gene matches: 9. The germline V gene has CDR1 MNHEY and CDR2 SVGAGI. This CDR3 is 15 amino acids long. CDR3 sequence (DNA): TGTGCCAGCAGAGCACAGAGGACAGGTTACAATGAGCAGTTCTTC. Its protein product is CASRAQRTGYNEQFF.

The chain combines TRBV10-3 with TRBJ1-1, with D unclear. Trimming pared 10 bases from V and 3 bases from J, leaving 12 bases between. The germline CDR1 and CDR2 sequences are ENHRY and SYGVKD. This CDR3 has 12 amino acids. CDR3 loop: CATSTGDTEAFF. CDR3 DNA: TGTGCCACCTCGACCGGGGACACTGAAGCTTTCTTT.

The chain has TRBV19 and TRBJ1-4, with D tentatively TRBD1 (6 bases). The CDR3 sequence is 14 residues long. V was trimmed by 5 bases and J by 1 base, leaving 8 bases between them. Germline CDR1 and CDR2: LNHDA and SQIVND (reference sequence). The CDR3 region is CASSAQGTNEKLFF. DNA for the CDR3: TGTGCCAGTAGTGCACAGGGAACTAATGAAAAACTGTTTTTT.

The chain combines TRBV2 with TRBJ1-5, with 7 positions matching TRBD1. This CDR3 contains 18 residues. V was pared by 5 bases and J by 0 bases, with 13 bases of the junction left unmatched. The germline V gene has CDR1 SNHLY and CDR2 FYNNEI. CDR3 in amino acids: CASSLGDRGFFSNQPQHF. DNA of the CDR3: TGTGCCAGCAGTTTGGGGGACAGAGGCTTCTTTAGCAATCAGCCCCAGCATTTT.

The chain employs TRBV9 and TRBJ1-2; D is undetermined. Germline CDR1 is SGDLS and CDR2 is YYNGEE. V was clipped by 1 base and J by 2 bases, with 9 bases between them. This CDR3 has 14 amino acids. CDR3 sequence: CASSVLDKNYGYTF. CDR3 DNA sequence: TGTGCCAGCAGCGTACTCGACAAGAACTATGGCTACACCTTC.

V is TRBV5-4 and J is TRBJ2-1; D is perhaps TRBD2 (5 bases). This CDR3 region has 13 residues. CDR1 is SGHNT and CDR2 is YYREEE in the germline V gene (reference sequence). V shed 2 bases and J shed 9 bases, with 12 bases lying between them. CDR3 protein: CASSFDGGGEQFF. DNA for the CDR3: TGTGCCAGCAGCTTCGATGGTGGAGGTGAGCAGTTCTTC.

The V gene is TRBV5-1, the J gene TRBJ2-6; D gene ambiguous. This CDR3 is 15 amino acids long. Germline V CDR1 and CDR2: SGHRS, YFSETQ. With 4 bases removed from V and 0 bases from J, the gap between germline ends came to 8 bases. The CDR3 coding sequence is TGCGCCAGCAGCCAAGAAGGCTCTGGGGCCAACGTCCTGACTTTC. Translated, it gives CASSQEGSGANVLTF.

The rearrangement links TRBV7-3 to TRBJ2-1; D is possibly TRBD2 (6 bases). The ends were cut back, 0 bases at V and 5 bases at J, with 8 bases in the middle. Germline V lookup: CDR1 SGHTA, CDR2 FQGTGA. The CDR3 is 14 residues long. Written as DNA, the CDR3 is TGTGCCAGCAGCTTAACTAGCGGAGACAATGAGCAGTTCTTC. Its protein product is CASSLTSGDNEQFF.

The gene calls are TRBV5-4 and TRBJ2-3; D not resolved. The CDR3 consists of 11 residues. V gave up 0 bases and J gave up 6 bases, with 2 bases separating them. Germline loops: CDR1 SGHNT, CDR2 YYREEE (reference sequence). This chain's CDR3 is CASSLADTQYF. The CDR3 region has the DNA TGTGCCAGCAGCTTGGCGGATACGCAGTATTTT.

The chain couples TRBV27 to TRBJ2-1, with TRBD2 identical over 8 bases. CDR1 and CDR2 (germline): MNHEY, SMNVEV (reference sequence). The CDR3 has 15 amino acids. J was trimmed by 0 bases and V by 10 bases; bases with no gene match: 8. The CDR3 DNA reads as TGTGCCACAGCTACCGGGACTAGCTCCTACAATGAGCAGTTCTTC. Amino acids: CATATGTSSYNEQFF.

This clone appeared a single time. V gene TRBV4-2 combines with J gene TRBJ1-3; D is uncertain. Germline-derived CDR1 and CDR2 are LGHNA and YNFKEQ. CDR3 length: 18 residues. The V gene lost 0 bases and the J gene lost 1 base, with 16 bases spanning the gap. CDR3 nucleotides: TGTGCCAGCAGCCAAGATCCTTTGGCCATCCGATCTGGAAACACCATATATTTT. It yields the protein CASSQDPLAIRSGNTIYF.

The DNA of the CDR3 is TGTGCCAGCAGCGCGGACAGCGCAACTAATGAAAAACTGTTTTTT. Translated: CASSADSATNEKLFF. V gene TRBV7-9 combines with J gene TRBJ1-4; D possibly corresponds to TRBD1 (6 bases). Germline CDR1 reads SEHNR; CDR2 reads FQNEAQ (reference sequence). The V and J ends lost 5 bases and 0 bases respectively, with 10 bases between them. The CDR3 loop spans 15 amino acids.

This chain joins TRBV7-8 and TRBJ1-1; D unresolved. Germline V gene sequence: CDR1 SGHVS, CDR2 FQNEAQ. The CDR3 loop spans 17 amino acids. Trimming removed 5 bases at V and 1 base at J, with 20 bases between. CDR3 DNA sequence: TGTGCCAGCAGCCAAGGACCGATGGCCGTTCAGAACACTGAAGCTTTCTTT. Amino acids: CASSQGPMAVQNTEAFF.

This chain connects TRBV6-5 to TRBJ2-1; the match to TRBD1 covers 8 bases. The CDR3 extends over 14 amino acids. Trimming took 5 bases from V and 3 from J; bases not matched to a gene: 3. Per the germline V gene, CDR1 is MNHEY and CDR2 is SVGAGI. The DNA for the CDR3 is TGTGCCAGCAGTCCCGGGACAGGCTACAATGAGCAGTTCTTC. Its translation is CASSPGTGYNEQFF.

V and J are TRBV19 and TRBJ1-1; 9 bases fit TRBD1. After removal of 5 bases from V and 3 bases from J, the junction contained 10 bases not matched to a gene. Germline V gene sequence: CDR1 LNHDA, CDR2 SQIVND (reference sequence). The CDR3 has 16 residues. CDR3 in amino acids: CASSAVHRGRDTEAFF. The DNA of the CDR3 is TGTGCCAGTAGTGCCGTACACAGGGGGCGGGACACTGAAGCTTTCTTT.

J is TRBJ2-7 and V is TRBV9; the D gene is possibly TRBD1 (6 bases). The CDR3 has 16 amino acids. Looked up from germline, CDR1 is SGDLS and CDR2 is YYNGEE. V shed 4 bases and J shed 4 bases, with 21 bases lying between them. The CDR3 is CASSPGFRGSRYEQYF. The CDR3 DNA follows: TGTGCCAGCAGCCCAGGTTTCAGGGGAAGTAGGTACGAGCAGTACTTC.

V and J are TRBV28 and TRBJ1-2, with D perhaps TRBD1 (6 bases). The CDR3 runs 13 residues. V was trimmed by 7 bases and J by 4 bases, leaving 13 bases between them. In germline, CDR1 is MDHEN, CDR2 SYDVKM. The CDR3 here is CASNEGQSYGYTF. The CDR3 nucleotides are TGTGCCAGCAATGAGGGACAATCCTATGGCTACACCTTC.

The rearrangement joins TRBV6-5 to TRBJ1-1; weak D call: TRBD1 (5 bases). V was trimmed by 6 bases and J by 1 base, leaving 15 bases between them. Germline assignment: CDR1 MNHEY and CDR2 SVGAGI. The CDR3 runs to 15 residues. This chain's CDR3 is CASRTTGPWNTEAFF. As DNA, the CDR3 is TGTGCCAGCAGGACAACGGGACCCTGGAACACTGAAGCTTTCTTT.